What follows are 29 T cell receptor beta chains derived from one specimen sequenced in a study of tumor and adjacent non-tumor tissue in lung cancer (dated by TCRdb to about 2018). RNA was isolated from bulk unsorted tissue, and RNA quality was assessed with a NanoDrop ND-1000 and an Agilent 2100. Preparation of the library involved multiplex PCR. Data came from an Illumina HiSeq 2500. TCRbeta libraries were constructed through three rounds of nested PCR with primers (Table S4) according to protocols adapted from ARM-PCR. The raw public reads went through TCRdb reprocessing: fastp at Q25, MiXCR clone calling, in-frame beta chains kept. Each CDR3 protein gets just one entry, which takes the most common genes and DNA from the rows behind it. In all, the sample holds 220,000 or so distinct CDR3 sequences, and 60% to 75% of those were seen once. Of the sample, approximately 25% is held by the ten largest clones.

The sequencing input was lung tumor tissue. These receptors all stem from a man between 60 and 75 years old with non-small cell lung cancer.

This clonotype has a single count. Sequence at one end of the junction differs from germline and may be a read error. The chain carries TRBV6-6 and TRBJ1-1; D remains ambiguous. This CDR3 region has 14 residues. Germline values: CDR1 MNHNY, CDR2 SVGAGI (reference sequence). The CDR3 DNA reads TGTGCCAACAGTTACTCGAAGAGTTCCACTGAAGCTTTCTTT. It is translated as CANSYSKSSTEAFF.

Details on this clonotype: A much larger clone is a single base away; this may be a read error. Because the CDR3 is missing its conserved closing phenylalanine or tryptophan, this is likely a read error. The J gene is TRBJ1-2, the V gene TRBV11-2; D not resolved. Per the germline V gene, CDR1 is SGHAT and CDR2 is FQNNGV. Trimming removed 1 base at V and 8 bases at J, with 11 bases between. The CDR3 runs 13 residues. Here the CDR3 reads CASSLVRERGYTI. DNA of the CDR3: TGTGCCAGCAGCTTAGTAAGGGAACGGGGCTACACCATC.

Details on this clonotype: An end of the junction does not agree with germline; a read error may underlie this. For the CDR3, the DNA is TGCAGTGTTAGAGATGCAGGGATGCACACCTGGGAGCTGTTTTTT. Translation gives CSVRDAGMHTWELFF. The J gene is TRBJ2-2, the V gene TRBV20-1; weak D call: TRBD1 (5 bases). The CDR3 loop spans 15 amino acids. Germline V CDR1 and CDR2: DFQATT, SNEGSKA (reference sequence).

As to this clonotype: One end of the junction varies from germline; a read error may be responsible. The chain is built from TRBV6-5 and TRBJ1-5; D not resolved. Germline CDR1 MNHEY, CDR2 SVGAGI. This CDR3 has 15 residues. CDR3 residues: CAGSYSAIRNQPQHF. Here the CDR3 DNA reads TGTGCCGGCAGTTACTCGGCCATCCGCAATCAGCCCCAGCATTTT.

This rearrangement joins TRBV5-6 to TRBJ2-7; 11 bases agree with TRBD1. The CDR3 loop spans 14 amino acids. Germline CDR1 SGHDT, CDR2 YYEEEE. V lost 8 bases, J lost 4 bases, and 8 bases stayed unmatched. The CDR3 sequence: CASSRDRGVYEQYF. CDR3 DNA: TGTGCCAGTAGCCGGGACAGGGGGGTATACGAGCAGTACTTC.

Comment on this clonotype: This may be a read error, as it is one base from a much larger clone. The chain links TRBV20-1 to TRBJ2-3; D may be TRBD1 or TRBD2 (7 bases each). CDR1 is DFQATT, CDR2 SNEGSKA, per germline (reference sequence). This CDR3 contains 15 residues. CDR3 DNA sequence: TGCAGTGCTATTTCCCAGGGGGGGGGCACAGATATGCAGTATTTT. Translating gives CSAISQGGGTDMQYF.

To note about this clonotype: The junction and the germline gene differ at one end; a read error may be behind it. The chain recombines TRBV6-5 with TRBJ2-7; D is possibly TRBD2 (6 bases). The CDR3 runs to 14 residues. Germline V lookup: CDR1 MNHEY, CDR2 SVGAGI. The chain's CDR3 is CASRTGGSSYVQYF. Written as DNA, the CDR3 is TGTGCCAGCAGAACCGGGGGTAGCTCGTACGTGCAGTACTTC.

In its sample, this clonotype was seen once. One base away lies a much larger clone, so this may be a sequencing read error. The rearrangement uses TRBV5-5 and TRBJ1-1, with D perhaps matching TRBD1 (6 bases). The V gene's germline CDR1 is SGHKS and CDR2 YYEKEE (reference sequence). The CDR3 has 15 residues. CDR3 in amino acids: CGSSPPPGGPPEAFF. The CDR3 region has the DNA TGTGGCAGCAGCCCGCCCCCCGGGGGCCCGCCTGAAGCTTTCTTT.

The chain uses TRBV7-9 and TRBJ1-4; D uncertain. Germline lookup yields CDR1 SEHNR and CDR2 FQNEAQ (reference sequence). This CDR3 has 14 amino acids. Trimming removed 6 bases from V and 4 bases from J, with 12 bases in between. The CDR3 bases are TGTGCCAGCAGATTAAACAGCCTTAATGAAAAACTGTTTTTT. The encoded protein is CASRLNSLNEKLFF.

As regards this clonotype: Given a much more abundant clone one base away, this may be a read error. J is TRBJ1-5 and V is TRBV11-3, with unresolved D. Germline V gene lookup returns CDR1 SGHNT and CDR2 YENEEA. The CDR3 sequence is 13 residues long. CDR3 sequence: CAGSLGYNQPQHF. Written as DNA, the CDR3 is TGTGCCGGCAGCTTGGGGTATAATCAGCCCCAGCATTTT.

As regards this clonotype: The junction and the germline gene differ at one end; a read error may be behind it. The J gene is TRBJ2-1, the V gene TRBV20-1; a weak D match, TRBD2 (6 bases). CDR3 length: 13 residues. Germline values: CDR1 DFQATT, CDR2 SNEGSKA (reference sequence). CDR3 protein: CSTRDLPLDEQFF. CDR3 nucleotide sequence: TGCAGTACTAGGGACTTGCCCTTGGATGAGCAGTTCTTC.

This clonotype appeared many times. J is TRBJ2-1 and V is TRBV20-1; 8 bases are shared with TRBD1. This CDR3 region has 11 residues. Per germline, CDR1 DFQATT and CDR2 SNEGSKA (reference sequence). V trimming: 5 bases; J trimming: 7 bases; junction bases outside the gene matches: 1. CDR3 sequence reads: CSARQGNEQFF. The CDR3 nucleotides are TGCAGTGCTCGACAGGGGAATGAGCAGTTCTTC.

This clonotype was observed at least ten times. The chain joins TRBV11-2 to TRBJ1-2; D unclear. V was cut by 1 base and J by 8 bases, with 11 bases left in between. The germline gives CDR1 SGHAT, CDR2 FQNNGV. The CDR3 covers 13 residues. The CDR3 reads CASSLVRERGYTF. DNA of the CDR3: TGTGCCAGCAGCTTAGTAAGGGAACGGGGCTACACCTTC.

This clonotype was picked up one time. This chain connects TRBV5-5 to TRBJ2-1; the D is unclear. Germline lookup yields CDR1 SGHKS and CDR2 YYEKEE (reference sequence). The V end was cut by 4 bases, the J end by 0 bases, with 11 bases between. The CDR3 has 15 amino acids. The CDR3 DNA follows: TGTGCCAGCAGCCTGAATACGAGCTCCTACAATGAGCAGTTCTTC. It translates to CASSLNTSSYNEQFF. The full variable domain, completed using reference TRBV5-5 and TRBJ2-1, is DAGVTQSPTHLIKTRGQQVTLRCSPISGHKSVSWYQQVLGQGPQFIFQYYEKEERGRGNFPDRFSARQFPNYSSELNVNALLLGDSALYLCASSLNTSSYNEQFFGPGTRLTVL.

The rearrangement joins TRBV5-8 to TRBJ2-7; 9 bases line up with TRBD2. With V trimmed by 0 bases and J by 6 bases, 7 bases remained unmatched. In germline, CDR1 is SGHTS, CDR2 YDEGEE. This CDR3 spans 15 amino acids. Here the CDR3 DNA reads TGTGCCAGCAGCTTGGGTGGGGGACTAGCCTTCGAGCAGTACTTC. It translates to CASSLGGGLAFEQYF. The variable domain in full, with the rest retrieved from reference TRBV5-8 and TRBJ2-7, is EAGVTQSPTHLIKTRGQQATLRCSPISGHTSVYWYQQALGLGLQFLLWYDEGEERNRGNFPPRFSGRQFPNYSSELNVNALELEDSALYLCASSLGGGLAFEQYFGPGTRLTVT.

This clonotype was detected ten times or more. This rearrangement joins TRBV29-1 to TRBJ1-5, with 7 bases that match TRBD1. The germline CDR1 and CDR2 sequences are SQVTM and ANQGSEA. V shed 5 bases, J shed 6 bases, and the junction held 10 bases outside the gene matches. The CDR3 spans 14 residues. CDR3 protein: CSVSTGVFGQPQHF. As DNA, the CDR3 is TGCAGCGTTAGCACAGGGGTCTTCGGTCAGCCCCAGCATTTT.

This clonotype was found a few times. A much larger clone differs from this one at a single base, so this may be a read error. The chain uses TRBV20-1 and TRBJ2-2; TRBD1 agrees at 8 bases. CDR3 length equals 14 residues. From germline, CDR1 is DFQATT and CDR2 SNEGSKA (reference sequence). This CDR3 is CSASQGANTRELFF. The CDR3, as DNA: TGCAGTGCTAGCCAGGGGGCTAACACCCGGGAGCTGTTTTTT.

This clonotype is labeled as medium-sized. This chain links TRBV6-5 with TRBJ2-7, with a weak D call TRBD1 (6 bases). Germline V lookup: CDR1 MNHEY, CDR2 SVGAGI. The CDR3 runs 14 residues. Trimming pared 5 bases from V and 6 bases from J, leaving 17 bases between. CDR3 in amino acids: CASSPDSGVREQYF. DNA of the CDR3: TGTGCCAGCAGTCCCGACTCAGGGGTCCGCGAGCAGTACTTC.

By share of the sample, this clonotype is medium-sized. This chain connects TRBV20-1 to TRBJ2-1, with TRBD2 matching 10 bases. Germline trimming cut 7 bases from V and 5 bases from J; bases unmatched to any gene: 5. The CDR3 has 13 amino acids. Germline assignment: CDR1 DFQATT and CDR2 SNEGSKA (reference sequence). CDR3 DNA sequence: TGCAGTGTTACCGGGACTAGCGACAATGAGCAGTTCTTC. Protein: CSVTGTSDNEQFF.

CDR3 DNA sequence: TGTGCCAGCAGCGATCTGGGGGACAGGGTTAATATCCAGTACTTC. This encodes CASSDLGDRVNIQYF. The chain links TRBV11-1 to TRBJ2-4; 9 positions match TRBD1. CDR1 SGHAT and CDR2 FQDESV come from the germline V gene (reference sequence). CDR3 length: 15 amino acids. The ends lost 5 bases at V and 13 bases at J; junction bases unmatched: 15.

Of note for this clonotype: A junction end diverges from the germline sequence, so it may reflect a read error. The V and J genes are TRBV6-6 and TRBJ2-6; D may be TRBD2 (7 bases). This CDR3 region has 18 residues. CDR1 is MNHNY, CDR2 SVGAGI, per germline (reference sequence). In DNA form, the CDR3 reads TGTGCCAGCATTCTCACGGGGGGCCTGAGCTCTGGGGCCAACGTCGTGACTTTC. It specifies CASILTGGLSSGANVVTF.

This clonotype was observed once. The chain is built from TRBV20-1 and TRBJ1-5; 7 bases match TRBD1. CDR1 DFQATT and CDR2 SNEGSKA come from the germline V gene (reference sequence). V was clipped by 5 bases and J by 7 bases; unmatched bases: 11. The CDR3 loop spans 14 amino acids. The CDR3 reads CSAYSRQGLQPQHF. The DNA for the CDR3 is TGCAGTGCTTACTCTAGACAGGGCTTGCAGCCCCAGCATTTT.

This clonotype showed up just once. The V call is TRBV7-9, the J call TRBJ2-3; no reliable D call. The germline gives CDR1 SEHNR, CDR2 FQNEAQ (reference sequence). There are 14 residues in the CDR3. Between the trimmed V and J ends, which lost 1 base and 3 bases, there was a span of 8 bases. CDR3: CASSLVWRTDTQYF. The CDR3 DNA is TGTGCCAGCAGCTTAGTCTGGAGAACAGATACGCAGTATTTT.

Note on this clonotype: At one end, the junction sequence differs from germline, possibly due to a read error. This rearrangement joins TRBV20-1 to TRBJ1-2, with a weak D call TRBD1 (5 bases). Per germline, CDR1 DFQATT and CDR2 SNEGSKA (reference sequence). This CDR3 has 12 amino acids. In DNA, the CDR3 is TGCAGTGATAGCAGGGTTTCCTATGGCTATACCTTC. This translates into CSDSRVSYGYTF.

As for this clonotype: The junction differs from germline at one of its ends, possibly a read error. V gene TRBV11-2 combines with J gene TRBJ2-7; possible D gene TRBD2, 7 bases. Germline CDR1 reads SGHAT; CDR2 reads FQNNGV. The CDR3 consists of 17 residues. The CDR3 reads CASNPLSGAAGTYEQYF. Here the CDR3 DNA reads TGTGCCAGCAACCCTCTATCAGGGGCAGCGGGAACATACGAGCAGTATTTC.

For this clonotype: Compared with germline, one end of the junction differs, possibly owing to a read error. The chain carries TRBV11-2 and TRBJ2-2, with D perhaps matching TRBD1 (6 bases). CDR1 is SGHAT and CDR2 is FQNNGV in the germline V gene. This CDR3 region has 15 residues. The CDR3 nucleotides are TGTGTCAGCAGCTTATTTGGGGCCGGGACAGGGGAGCTGTTTTTT. As protein: CVSSLFGAGTGELFF.

Remarks on this clonotype: Without the conserved terminal phenylalanine or tryptophan, this CDR3 likely stems from a read error. The V call is TRBV4-2, the J call TRBJ2-3; 7 bases map to TRBD1. Germline V gene data show CDR1 as LGHNA and CDR2 as YNFKEQ. The CDR3 contains 17 residues. The DNA of the CDR3 is TGCGCCAGCAACCGCCAGGTCGGGACAGTACTCACAGATACGCAGTATTTA. It specifies CASNRQVGTVLTDTQYL.

This chain links TRBV4-2 with TRBJ1-4; D possibly corresponds to TRBD1 (6 bases). The V end lost 3 bases, the J end lost 0 bases, and 17 bases lay between the germline ends. The CDR3 has 18 amino acids. From germline, CDR1 is LGHNA and CDR2 YNFKEQ. The CDR3 region is CASSQGSTGYSTNEKLFF. Here the CDR3 DNA reads TGTGCCAGCAGCCAGGGTTCGACAGGCTACTCAACTAATGAAAAACTGTTTTTT.

Turning to this clonotype: One junction end disagrees with the germline gene, perhaps due to a read error. This sequence joins TRBV11-2 and TRBJ1-1; D unclear. The CDR3 runs to 13 residues. CDR1 and CDR2 (germline): SGHAT, FQNNGV. The CDR3 loop reads CASCLETKEAVFF. The CDR3 DNA reads as TGTGCCAGCTGCTTAGAAACAAAGGAGGCGGTTTTCTTT.